Listed below are T cell receptor beta chains from one sample, sequenced in a study of cytomegalovirus exposure and HLA in healthy donors. Data came from immunoSEQ multiplex PCR; TCRdb stores just in-frame clones and leaves some out. The sample yields some 200,000 clones, about two thirds seen once. The sequenced sample consisted of PBMCs. The receptors originated from a man in his forties in good health and CMV-seropositive. CDR3s include the opening cysteine and the closing phenylalanine or tryptophan. D genes are given only for firm matches. Clone size is given for some rows only: seen once, a few or many times, or a class if the clone is expanded.

clone_size | j_call | d_call | v_call | cdr3_aa | cdr3_nt
. | TRBJ2-3 | TRBD2 | TRBV4-3 | CASSQDGASGGLAPDTQYF | TGCGCCAGCAGCCAAGATGGGGCTAGCGGGGGCCTAGCACCAGATACGCAGTATTTT
once | TRBJ2-5 | . | TRBV11-3 | CASSLGSEKRETQYF | TGTGCCAGCAGCTTAGGTTCCGAGAAGAGAGAGACCCAGTACTTC
. | TRBJ2-7 | . | TRBV4-1 | CASSPTRGFGGEQYF | TGCGCCAGCAGCCCCACACGGGGATTCGGAGGGGAGCAGTACTTC
few | TRBJ1-2 | . | TRBV4-1 | CASSLYDTSPGYTF | TGCGCCAGCAGCCTTTATGACACGTCCCCTGGCTACACCTTC
few | TRBJ1-2 | TRBD1 | TRBV6-5 | CASRLGQGNYGYTF | TGTGCCAGCAGACTGGGACAGGGGAACTATGGCTACACCTTC
. | TRBJ2-1 | . | TRBV2 | CASRALAVGNEQFF | TGTGCCAGCAGAGCACTAGCCGTGGGGAATGAGCAGTTCTTC
. | TRBJ2-1 | TRBD1 | TRBV6-6 | CASTEGAMDNEQFF | TGTGCCAGCACCGAGGGGGCGATGGACAATGAGCAGTTCTTC
. | TRBJ1-5 | . | TRBV10-3 | CAISDSRDNQPQHF | TGTGCCATCAGTGATAGCAGGGACAATCAGCCCCAGCATTTT
. | TRBJ2-2 | . | TRBV7-8 | CASSRWSADSGELFF | TGTGCCAGCAGCCGATGGTCCGCAGACTCCGGGGAGCTGTTTTTT
. | TRBJ1-5 | . | TRBV21-1 | CASTQAWAYSNQPQHF | TGTGCCAGCACACAGGCGTGGGCATATAGCAATCAGCCCCAGCATTTT
. | TRBJ2-2 | . | TRBV6-6 | CASSHFSAGELFF | TGTGCCAGCAGTCACTTTTCGGCCGGGGAGCTGTTTTTT
. | TRBJ1-5 | . | TRBV19 | CASSITSLSNQPQHF | TGTGCCAGTAGTATAACATCCCTTAGCAATCAGCCCCAGCATTTT
. | TRBJ1-1 | . | TRBV4-2 | CASSQVSGRVAEAFF | TGTGCCAGCAGCCAAGTGTCTGGGCGGGTGGCGGAAGCTTTCTTT
. | TRBJ1-2 | TRBD1 | TRBV7-8 | CASSFLPQQGENGYTF | TGTGCCAGCAGCTTCCTCCCTCAACAGGGGGAGAATGGCTACACCTTC
few | TRBJ2-1 | TRBD2 | TRBV5-1 | CASSSAGNYNEQFF | TGCGCCAGCAGCTCAGCGGGGAATTACAATGAGCAGTTCTTC
. | TRBJ2-1 | . | TRBV5-1 | CASSFGLTNEQFF | TGCGCCAGCAGCTTTGGACTAACCAATGAGCAGTTCTTC
. | TRBJ2-2 | TRBD2 | TRBV27 | CASSFSGLAGRTGELFF | TGTGCCAGCAGTTTCTCCGGACTAGCGGGGCGGACCGGGGAGCTGTTTTTT
. | TRBJ2-2 | . | TRBV7-9 | CASRSTGNQAGELFF | TGTGCCAGCAGATCAACAGGGAATCAGGCCGGGGAGCTGTTTTTT
. | TRBJ1-2 | . | TRBV4-3 | CASSQDPGNGYGYTF | TGCGCCAGCAGCCAAGATCCAGGGAACGGCTATGGCTACACCTTC
once | TRBJ2-7 | . | TRBV13 | CASGMGGSYEQYF | TGTGCCAGCGGGATGGGGGGATCCTACGAGCAGTACTTC
. | TRBJ2-7 | TRBD2 | TRBV18 | CASSPGRGGSYEQYF | TGTGCCAGCTCACCGGGGCGGGGGGGATCCTACGAGCAGTACTTC
once | TRBJ2-3 | TRBD2 | TRBV4-1 | CASSQPILAGVGDTQYF | TGCGCCAGCAGCCAACCCATACTAGCGGGGGTTGGTGATACGCAGTATTTT
. | TRBJ1-4 | . | TRBV4-3 | CASSQSLLSRGHLSELFF | TGCGCCAGCAGCCAATCACTCTTGAGTAGGGGCCATCTTAGTGAACTGTTTTTT
. | TRBJ2-6 | . | TRBV19 | CASSIAGSGANVLTF | TGTGCCAGTAGTATTGCAGGCTCTGGGGCCAACGTCCTGACTTTC
. | TRBJ1-6 | . | TRBV15 | CATSRTGKRGSPLHF | TGTGCCACCAGCAGGACCGGGAAAAGAGGTTCACCCCTCCACTTT
. | TRBJ1-2 | TRBD1 | TRBV11-3 | CASSSAKLGQSYGYTF | TGTGCCAGCAGCTCTGCTAAATTGGGACAGAGCTATGGCTACACCTTC
. | TRBJ2-4 | . | TRBV6-1 | CASMDTSKNIQYF | TGTGCCAGCATGGACACCTCCAAAAACATTCAGTACTTC
. | TRBJ2-5 | TRBD2 | TRBV2 | CASSGPGLSETQYF | TGTGCCAGCAGTGGACCGGGACTATCAGAGACCCAGTACTTC
. | TRBJ2-5 | . | TRBV19 | CASSIRLHVAYPLGTQYF | TGTGCCAGTAGTATTCGACTCCACGTAGCCTATCCCCTTGGGACCCAGTACTTC